This entry features one TCR beta chain sequence. Generated by immunoSEQ multiplex PCR, the TCRdb table keeps only in-frame clones and is missing some. The table includes 200,000 or so clones, approximately 84% detected once. The data derive from a study of blood T cell repertoires in COVID-19. About the research overall: From the United States, Italy and Spain came samples of acute and convalescent COVID-19. T cells, B-cell-depleted T cells, or PBMCs supplied cDNA or gDNA.

The specimen was peripheral blood. The origin of this receptor is a human donor with acute or convalescent COVID-19. The donor label of this sample is uncertain.

The CDR3 loop reads CATSDVGAGKDTQYF. The CDR3 DNA sequence: TGTGCCACCAGTGATGTCGGGGCGGGGAAAGATACGCAGTATTTT. The chain links TRBV24-1 to TRBJ2-3; tentatively, D is TRBD2 (6 bases). The CDR3 is made up of 15 amino acids. V lost 3 bases and J lost 5, with 14 bases in between. Germline CDR1 and CDR2: KGHDR and SFDVKD.